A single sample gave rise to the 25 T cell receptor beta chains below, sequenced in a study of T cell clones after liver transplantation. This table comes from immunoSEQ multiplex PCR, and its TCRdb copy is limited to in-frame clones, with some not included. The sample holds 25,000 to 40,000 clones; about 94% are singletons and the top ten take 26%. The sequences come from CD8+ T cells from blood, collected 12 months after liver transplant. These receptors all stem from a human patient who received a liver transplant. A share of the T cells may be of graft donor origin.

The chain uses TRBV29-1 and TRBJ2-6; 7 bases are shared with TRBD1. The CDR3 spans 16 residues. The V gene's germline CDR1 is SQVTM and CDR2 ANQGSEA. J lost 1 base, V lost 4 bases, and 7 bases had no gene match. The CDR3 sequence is CSVGSPTGSGANVLTF. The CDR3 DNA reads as TGCAGCGTTGGTAGCCCGACAGGGTCTGGGGCCAACGTCCTGACTTTC.

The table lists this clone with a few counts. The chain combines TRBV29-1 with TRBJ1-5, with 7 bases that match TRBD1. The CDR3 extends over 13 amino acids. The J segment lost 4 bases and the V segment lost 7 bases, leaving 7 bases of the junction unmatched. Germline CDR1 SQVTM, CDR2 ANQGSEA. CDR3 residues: CSARQGENQPQHF. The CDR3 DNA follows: TGCAGCGCGCGTCAGGGGGAAAATCAGCCCCAGCATTTT. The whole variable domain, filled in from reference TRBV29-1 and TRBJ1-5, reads SAVISQKPSRDICQRGTSLTIQCQVDSQVTMMFWYRQQPGQSLTLIATANQGSEATYESGFVIDKFPISRPNLTFSTLTVSNMSPEDSSIYLCSARQGENQPQHFGDGTRLSIL.

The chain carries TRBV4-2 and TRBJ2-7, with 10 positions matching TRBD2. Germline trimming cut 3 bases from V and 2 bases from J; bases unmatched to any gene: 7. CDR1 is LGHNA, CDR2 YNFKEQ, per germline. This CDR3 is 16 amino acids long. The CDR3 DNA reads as TGTGCCAGCAGCCACCTAACCCTAGCGGGAGCCTACGAGCAGTACTTC. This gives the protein CASSHLTLAGAYEQYF.

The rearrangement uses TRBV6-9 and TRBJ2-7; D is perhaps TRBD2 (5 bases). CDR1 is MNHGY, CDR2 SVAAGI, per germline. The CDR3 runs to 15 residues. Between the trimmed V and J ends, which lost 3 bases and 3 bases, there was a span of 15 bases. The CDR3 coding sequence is TGTGCCAGCAGTTACAGCCAGGAGGCAGACTACGAGCAGTACTTC. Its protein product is CASSYSQEADYEQYF.

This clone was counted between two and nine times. CDR3 amino acids: CASDSGNSYNEQFF. CDR3 nucleotide sequence: TGTGCCAGCGATAGTGGTAACTCATACAATGAGCAGTTCTTC. J is TRBJ2-1 and V is TRBV2, with D hard to call. CDR1 is SNHLY and CDR2 is FYNNEI in the germline V gene. The V and J ends lost 8 bases and 4 bases respectively, with 15 bases between them. The CDR3 covers 14 residues.

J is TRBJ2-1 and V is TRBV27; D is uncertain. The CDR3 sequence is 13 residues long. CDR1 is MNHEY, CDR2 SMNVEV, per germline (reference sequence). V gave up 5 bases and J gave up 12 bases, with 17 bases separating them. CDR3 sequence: CASSPPDRFGQFF. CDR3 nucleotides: TGTGCCAGCAGTCCCCCGGACCGTTTTGGGCAGTTCTTC.

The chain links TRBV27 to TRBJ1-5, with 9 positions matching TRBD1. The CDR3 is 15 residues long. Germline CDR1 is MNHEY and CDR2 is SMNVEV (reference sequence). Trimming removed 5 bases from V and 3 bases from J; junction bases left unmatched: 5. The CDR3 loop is CASSITGGPNQPQHF. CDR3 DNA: TGTGCCAGCAGTATCACAGGGGGCCCCAATCAGCCCCAGCATTTT.

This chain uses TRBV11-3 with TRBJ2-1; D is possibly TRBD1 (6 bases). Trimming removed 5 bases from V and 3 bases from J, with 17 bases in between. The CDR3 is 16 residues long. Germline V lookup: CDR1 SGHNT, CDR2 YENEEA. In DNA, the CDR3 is TGTGCCAGCAGCCAAACAGGGCCTTCCCTCTACAATGAGCAGTTCTTC. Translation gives CASSQTGPSLYNEQFF.

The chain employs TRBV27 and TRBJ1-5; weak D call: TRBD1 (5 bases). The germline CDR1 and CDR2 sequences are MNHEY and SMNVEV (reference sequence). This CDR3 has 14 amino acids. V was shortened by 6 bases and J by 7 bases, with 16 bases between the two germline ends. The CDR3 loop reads CASSPPGVGQPQHF. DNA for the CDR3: TGTGCCAGCAGCCCCCCGGGGGTGGGACAGCCCCAGCATTTT.

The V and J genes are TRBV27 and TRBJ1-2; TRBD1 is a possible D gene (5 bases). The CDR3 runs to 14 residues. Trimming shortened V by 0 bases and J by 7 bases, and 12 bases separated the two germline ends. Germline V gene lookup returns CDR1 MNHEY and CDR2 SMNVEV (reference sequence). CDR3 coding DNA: TGTGCCAGCAGTTTATCCCTGGGGGGGGGTGGCTACACCTTC. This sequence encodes CASSLSLGGGGYTF.

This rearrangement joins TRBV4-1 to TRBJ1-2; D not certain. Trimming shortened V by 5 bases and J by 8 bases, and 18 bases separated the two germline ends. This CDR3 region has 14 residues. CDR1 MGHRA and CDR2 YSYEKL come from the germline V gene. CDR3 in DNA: TGCGCCAGCAGCGCCACGGGAGAGGCCTTGGGCTACACCTTC. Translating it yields CASSATGEALGYTF.

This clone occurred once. CDR3 residues: CASSSFGDNYEQYF. The CDR3 DNA sequence: TGTGCCAGCAGCTCCTTTGGGGACAACTACGAGCAGTACTTC. The V call is TRBV7-6, the J call TRBJ2-7; a weak D match, TRBD1 (6 bases). Germline V gene lookup returns CDR1 SGHVS and CDR2 FNYEAQ. Deletions cut 4 bases from V and 3 bases from J, with 13 bases between. The CDR3 runs 14 residues.

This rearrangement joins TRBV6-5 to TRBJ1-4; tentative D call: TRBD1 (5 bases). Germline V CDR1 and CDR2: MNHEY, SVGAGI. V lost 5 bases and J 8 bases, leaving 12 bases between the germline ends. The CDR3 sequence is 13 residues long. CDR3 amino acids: CASSHGGVEKLFF. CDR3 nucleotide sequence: TGTGCCAGCAGTCATGGGGGGGTCGAAAAACTGTTTTTT.

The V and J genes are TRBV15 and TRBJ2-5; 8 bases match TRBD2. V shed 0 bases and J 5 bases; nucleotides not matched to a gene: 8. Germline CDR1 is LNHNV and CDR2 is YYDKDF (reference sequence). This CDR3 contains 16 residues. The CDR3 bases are TGTGCCACCAGCAGAGACACAGCGGGGGCCACGGAGACCCAGTACTTC. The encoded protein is CATSRDTAGATETQYF.

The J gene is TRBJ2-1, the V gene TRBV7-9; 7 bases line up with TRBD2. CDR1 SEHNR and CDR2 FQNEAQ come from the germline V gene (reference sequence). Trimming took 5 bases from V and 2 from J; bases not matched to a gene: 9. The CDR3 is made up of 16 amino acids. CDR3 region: CASSRGVGRTYNEQFF. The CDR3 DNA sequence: TGTGCCAGCAGCCGGGGGGTGGGCAGAACCTACAATGAGCAGTTCTTC.

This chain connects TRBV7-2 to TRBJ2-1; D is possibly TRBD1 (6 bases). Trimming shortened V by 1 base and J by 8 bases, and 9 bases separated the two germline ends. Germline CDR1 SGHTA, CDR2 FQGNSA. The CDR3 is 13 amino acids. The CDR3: CASSLGDTHEQFF. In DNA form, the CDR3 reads TGTGCCAGCAGCTTAGGGGACACCCATGAGCAGTTCTTC. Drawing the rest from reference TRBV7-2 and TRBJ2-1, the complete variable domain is GAGVSQSPSNKVTEKGKDVELRCDPISGHTALYWYRQSLGQGLEFLIYFQGNSAPDKSGLPSDRFSAERTGGSVSTLTIQRTQQEDSAVYLCASSLGDTHEQFFGPGTRLTVL.

CDR3 sequence: CATSKRGLPYEQYF. The CDR3, as DNA: TGTGCCACCTCTAAAAGGGGGCTCCCCTACGAGCAGTACTTC. This chain uses TRBV6-9 with TRBJ2-7, with 7 nucleotides matching TRBD1. Trimming cost V 10 bases and J 2 bases; bases outside gene matches: 11. Germline V gene lookup returns CDR1 MNHGY and CDR2 SVAAGI. The CDR3 runs 14 residues.

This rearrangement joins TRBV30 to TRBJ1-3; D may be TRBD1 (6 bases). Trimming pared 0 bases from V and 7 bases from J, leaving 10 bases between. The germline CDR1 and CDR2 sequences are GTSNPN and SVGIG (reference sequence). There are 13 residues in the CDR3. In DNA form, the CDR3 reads TGTGCCTGGAGTGTACAGGGAGGTAACACCATATATTTT. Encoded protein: CAWSVQGGNTIYF.

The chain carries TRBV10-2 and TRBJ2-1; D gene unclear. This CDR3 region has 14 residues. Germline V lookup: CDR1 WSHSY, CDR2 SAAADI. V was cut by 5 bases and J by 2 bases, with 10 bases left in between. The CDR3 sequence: CASSQQPTYNEQFF. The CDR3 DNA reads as TGCGCCAGCAGTCAGCAGCCTACCTACAATGAGCAGTTCTTC.

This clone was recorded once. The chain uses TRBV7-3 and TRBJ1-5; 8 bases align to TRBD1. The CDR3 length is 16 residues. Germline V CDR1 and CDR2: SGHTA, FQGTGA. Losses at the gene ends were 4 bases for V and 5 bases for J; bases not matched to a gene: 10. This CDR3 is CASSSTGQACYQPQHF. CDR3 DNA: TGTGCCAGCAGCTCGACGGGACAGGCTTGCTATCAGCCCCAGCATTTT.

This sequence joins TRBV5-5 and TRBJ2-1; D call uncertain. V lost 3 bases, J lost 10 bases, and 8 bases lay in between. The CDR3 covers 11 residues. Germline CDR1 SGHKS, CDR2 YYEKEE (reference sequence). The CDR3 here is CASSWGREQFF. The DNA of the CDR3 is TGTGCCAGCAGCTGGGGAAGGGAGCAGTTCTTC.

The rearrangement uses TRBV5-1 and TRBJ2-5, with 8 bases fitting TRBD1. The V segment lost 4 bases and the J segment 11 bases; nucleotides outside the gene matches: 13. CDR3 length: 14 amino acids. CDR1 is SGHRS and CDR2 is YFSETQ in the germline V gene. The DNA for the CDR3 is TGCGCCAGCAGCGTAGACAGGGGTTTGGGAGAGCAGTACTTC. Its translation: CASSVDRGLGEQYF.

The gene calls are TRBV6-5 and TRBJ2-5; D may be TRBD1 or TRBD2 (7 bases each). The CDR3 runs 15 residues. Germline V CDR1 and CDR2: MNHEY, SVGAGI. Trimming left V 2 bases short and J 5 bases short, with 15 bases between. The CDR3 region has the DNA TGTGCCAGCAGTTACGGGAGGGGGCTCTGGGAGACCCAGTACTTC. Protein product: CASSYGRGLWETQYF.

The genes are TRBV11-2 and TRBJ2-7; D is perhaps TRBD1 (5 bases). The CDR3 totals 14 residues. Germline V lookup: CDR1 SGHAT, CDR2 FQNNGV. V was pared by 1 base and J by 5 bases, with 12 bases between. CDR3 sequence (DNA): TGTGCCAGCAGCTTAGGGGCAGGGTTTCACGAGCAGTACTTC. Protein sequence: CASSLGAGFHEQYF. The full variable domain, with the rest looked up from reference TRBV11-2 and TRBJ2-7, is EAGVAQSPRYKIIEKRQSVAFWCNPISGHATLYWYQQILGQGPKLLIQFQNNGVVDDSQLPKDRFSAERLKGVDSTLKIQPAKLEDSAVYLCASSLGAGFHEQYFGPGTRLTVT.

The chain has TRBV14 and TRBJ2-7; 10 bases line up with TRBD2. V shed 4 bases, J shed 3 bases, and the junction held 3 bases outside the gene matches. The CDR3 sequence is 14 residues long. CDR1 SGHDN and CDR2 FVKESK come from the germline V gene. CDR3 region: CASSPWTSGYEQYF. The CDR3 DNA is TGTGCCAGCAGCCCCTGGACTAGCGGCTACGAGCAGTACTTC.